This paragraph reports one T cell receptor (beta chain). The target antigen is unknown. Repertoires were generated with immunoSEQ multiplex PCR, while TCRdb's copy carries only in-frame clones and drops some. Among about 360,000 clones, 70% to 90% were seen once, and the ten largest hold under 0.9%. This sample is drawn from a study of cytomegalovirus exposure and HLA in healthy donors. Findings of the study overall: According to the study, roughly 160 TCR beta chains were cytomegalovirus-associated. In vitro confirmation showed a few CMV-associated chains to be CMV antigen specific. Reportedly, cytomegalovirus status was diagnosed with high sensitivity and specificity.

Trimming shortened V by 6 bases and J by 0 bases, and 12 bases separated the two germline ends. Germline loops: CDR1 MNHEY, CDR2 SVGAGI. The length of the CDR3 is 15 residues. Sequencing used PBMCs. The receptor's source is a woman aged 18-35 years in good health and CMV-seronegative. The chain is built from TRBV6-5 and TRBJ1-5; D unclear. Here the CDR3 reads CASRLAHFSNQPQHF. Here the CDR3 DNA reads TGTGCCAGCAGACTAGCCCATTTTAGCAATCAGCCCCAGCATTTT.